The rows below give T cell receptor beta chains drawn from one sample of a study of T cells of healthy individuals. TCRdb used MiXCR to reprocess the 5' RACE reads, holding one entry per CDR3 protein. The profile shows 65,000 to 90,000 distinct CDR3 sequences, about 5.5% of them singletons. The receptors derive from a female donor in good health. CDR3s include the opening cysteine and the closing phenylalanine or tryptophan. D genes are given only for firm matches. Expanded clones are given a class, and other clones once, few, many or no size at all.

clone size	CDR3 length	V gene	J gene	D gene	CDR3 DNA	CDR3 protein
NA	15	TRBV7-3	TRBJ2-1	NA	TGTGCCAGCAGCTTAACCCCCGATGTGGTCAATGAGCAGTTCTTC	CASSLTPDVVNEQFF
many	11	TRBV6-5	TRBJ2-7	NA	TGTGCCAGTTGGAACTCCTACGAGCAGTACTTC	CASWNSYEQYF
many	15	TRBV28	TRBJ2-4	TRBD2	TGTGCCAGCAGTTCCACTAGCGTAGGCAAAAACATTCAGTACTTC	CASSSTSVGKNIQYF
many	15	TRBV12-3/TRBV12-4	TRBJ1-2	TRBD1	TGTGCCAGCAGTTTCGGGGCAGGGGGGGACTATGGCTACACCTTC	CASSFGAGGDYGYTF
many	16	TRBV6-5	TRBJ2-7	TRBD2	TGTGCCAGCAGTTCGAGACTAGCGGGAGAGAGGTACGAGCAGTACTTC	CASSSRLAGERYEQYF
many	17	TRBV20-1	TRBJ1-5	TRBD1	TGCAGTGCTAGAGAGCTCGGGACAGGGGATAGCAATCAGCCCCAGCATTTT	CSARELGTGDSNQPQHF
few	14	TRBV4-1	TRBJ1-5	TRBD1	TGCGCCAGCAGCCATGACAGGGGGAATCAGCCCCAGCATTTT	CASSHDRGNQPQHF
many	13	TRBV18	TRBJ2-3	NA	TGTGCCAGCTCACCAGGGGACACAGATACGCAGTATTTT	CASSPGDTDTQYF
few	15	TRBV29-1	TRBJ2-1	TRBD2	TGCAGCGTTGGGACTAGCGGGCCTATCTACAATGAGCAGTTCTTC	CSVGTSGPIYNEQFF
many	15	TRBV11-2	TRBJ1-1	NA	TGTGCCAGCAGCCCACGGGGCAACTGGAACACTGAAGCTTTCTTT	CASSPRGNWNTEAFF
few	14	TRBV2	TRBJ1-2	NA	TGTGCCAGCAGCAGTCGTGGAGATAACTATGGCTACACCTTC	CASSSRGDNYGYTF
many	15	TRBV4-3	TRBJ2-1	NA	TGCGCCAGCAGCCGAGCGGCCTCCTCCTACAATGAGCAGTTCTTC	CASSRAASSYNEQFF
many	13	TRBV29-1	TRBJ2-5	TRBD1	TGCAGCGTCCGCAGGGGGCGCCGAGAGACCCAGTACTTC	CSVRRGRRETQYF
many	14	TRBV20-1	TRBJ1-1	NA	TGCAGTGCTCAGCCGGGACGGTGGAACACTGAAGCTTTCTTT	CSAQPGRWNTEAFF
many	15	TRBV4-2	TRBJ2-7	NA	TGTGCCAGCAGCCAAGACGGGGCTACCTCGGACGAGCAGTACTTC	CASSQDGATSDEQYF
NA	11	TRBV12-3/TRBV12-4	TRBJ1-1	NA	TGTGCCAGCAGTTTAGAGACTGAAGCTTTCTTT	CASSLETEAFF
many	14	TRBV12-3/TRBV12-4	TRBJ2-7	NA	TGTGCCAGCAGACAAACGGGTTTATCCTACGAGCAGTACTTC	CASRQTGLSYEQYF
few	20	TRBV28	TRBJ2-4	NA	TGTGCCAGTTGTGCCCGAGGCTACCCGGGACCGAAAGAAGCCAAAAACATTCAGTACTTC	CASCARGYPGPKEAKNIQYF